What follows are 16 T cell receptor beta chains derived from one specimen sequenced in a study of Tregs in tolerant kidney transplant recipients. Clones were read by immunoSEQ multiplex PCR, and TCRdb kept only the in-frame ones, dropping some. This sample carries over 45,000 clones, with roughly 0.85% going to the ten biggest clones. Here the sequenced sample was CD4+ T cells from blood, taken before the transplant. The source is a human donor who received a combined kidney and bone marrow transplant.

About this clone itself: The sequenced fragment ends 3 residues before the CDR3 boundary, so the rest is inferred from the germline J gene. The chain combines TRBV18 with TRBJ2-2, with 10 bases lining up with TRBD2. CDR3 size: 22 residues. The germline CDR1 and CDR2 sequences are KGHSH and LQKENI. Trimming at V came to 0 bases and at J to 0 bases, leaving 16 bases not matched to a gene. CDR3 loop: CASSPPRGYAEREGANTGELFF. The covered CDR3 bases are TGTGCCAGCTCACCACCTAGAGGATACGCGGAGCGGGAGGGCGCGAACACCGGGGAG.

The part of the CDR3 DNA that was read is TGTGCCAGCTCACCAGTACAGTCCTACGAG. It encodes CASSPVQSYE. The full CDR3 protein reads CASSPVQSYEQYF. The chain is built from TRBV18 and TRBJ2-7; D is undetermined. The read ends 3 residues before the CDR3 terminus; that terminus is restored from the germline J gene. Trimming took off 2 bases at V and 1 base at J, with 6 bases between the two ends. The CDR3 is made up of 13 amino acids. CDR1 is KGHSH and CDR2 is LQKENI in the germline V gene. The full variable domain, completed using reference TRBV18 and TRBJ2-7, is NAGVMQNPRHLVRRRGQEARLRCSPMKGHSHVYWYRQLPEEGLKFMVYLQKENIIDESGMPKERFSAEFPKEGPSILRIQQVVRGDSAAYFCASSPVQSYEQYFGPGTRLTVT.

To note about this clone: The sequence runs out 3 residues before the end of the CDR3; the remainder is reconstructed from the germline J gene. The gene calls are TRBV5-1 and TRBJ1-3; D uncertain. Trimming took off 4 bases at V and 4 bases at J, with 12 bases between the two ends. This CDR3 is built from 14 residues. Germline CDR1 and CDR2: SGHRS and YFSETQ. The DNA read from the CDR3 is TGCGCCAGCAGCCTCGCCGGGTACGGAAACACC. As protein: CASSLAGYGNT. The whole CDR3 reads CASSLAGYGNTIYF.

Points on this clone: The read stops 3 residues short of the end of the CDR3; the missing end is completed from the germline J gene. This rearrangement joins TRBV18 to TRBJ1-4, with D possibly matching TRBD1 (6 bases). The length of the CDR3 is 16 residues. The germline V gene has CDR1 KGHSH and CDR2 LQKENI. The ends were cut back, 3 bases at V and 8 bases at J, with 19 bases in the middle. CDR3 region: CASSPGTNRVNEKLFF. Partial CDR3 DNA: TGTGCCAGCTCACCCGGGACAAACAGGGTAAACGAAAAA.

With respect to this clone: The CDR3 is cut off 3 residues early in the read; its end comes from the germline J gene. The rearrangement joins TRBV18 to TRBJ2-7; 9 bases line up with TRBD1. Germline V gene sequence: CDR1 KGHSH, CDR2 LQKENI. The CDR3 is made up of 15 amino acids. V lost 1 base to trimming and J lost 3 bases; unmatched junction nucleotides: 4. The CDR3 spells CASSPRGGQGYEQYF. The part of the CDR3 DNA that was read is TGTGCCAGCTCACCACGAGGGGGACAGGGCTACGAG.

In the case of this clone: The read stops 3 residues short of the end of the CDR3; the missing end is completed from the germline J gene. The chain carries TRBV20-1 and TRBJ2-3; perhaps TRBD2 as D (6 bases). V was clipped by 3 bases and J by 0 bases, with 10 bases between them. The CDR3 has 14 amino acids. In germline, CDR1 is DFQATT, CDR2 SNEGSKA (reference sequence). The CDR3 DNA, read in part, is TGCAGTGCTAGGGGCGGGAAGAGCACAGATACG. This sequence encodes CSARGGKSTDT. The full CDR3 protein is CSARGGKSTDTQYF.

On this clone itself: The read gets to within 3 residues of the CDR3 end, and the germline J gene fills in the rest. The gene calls are TRBV19 and TRBJ2-5; 9 positions agree with TRBD2. This CDR3 spans 15 amino acids. CDR1 and CDR2 (germline): LNHDA, SQIVND (reference sequence). The V segment lost 3 bases and the J segment 5 bases; nucleotides outside the gene matches: 7. CDR3: CASSIGGRAGETQYF. Incomplete CDR3 DNA: TGTGCCAGTAGTATCGGCGGGAGGGCCGGGGAGACC.

Note on this clone: Coverage ceases 3 residues before the CDR3 finishes, and the germline J gene fills in the end. The chain employs TRBV5-4 and TRBJ2-7; a possible D gene is TRBD1 (5 bases). Trimming cost V 4 bases and J 0 bases, with 14 bases left between them. The CDR3 has 15 residues. The germline CDR1 and CDR2 sequences are SGHNT and YYREEE (reference sequence). CDR3 residues: CASSLGQKSSYEQYF. Partial CDR3 DNA: TGTGCCAGCAGCCTCGGACAAAAGAGCTCCTACGAG. Combining the CDR3 with reference TRBV5-4 and TRBJ2-7 gives the whole variable domain ETGVTQSPTHLIKTRGQQVTLRCSSQSGHNTVSWYQQALGQGPQFIFQYYREEENGRGNFPPRFSGLQFPNYSSELNVNALELDDSALYLCASSLGQKSSYEQYFGPGTRLTVT.

As concerns this clone: The read is 3 residues too short to cover the CDR3 end, so that end is filled in from the germline J gene. J is TRBJ2-1 and V is TRBV18; D is perhaps TRBD1 (6 bases). The CDR3 totals 17 residues. The germline V gene encodes CDR1 KGHSH and CDR2 LQKENI. V was trimmed by 3 bases and J by 0 bases, leaving 15 bases between them. The covered CDR3 bases are TGTGCCAGCTCACCGATGGGGCAGGGGAGCTCCTACAATGAG. The encoded protein is CASSPMGQGSSYNE. Given in full, the CDR3 is CASSPMGQGSSYNEQFF.

On this clone itself: The read ends 3 residues before the CDR3 terminus; that terminus is restored from the germline J gene. This chain uses TRBV18 with TRBJ2-1, with a possible D match to TRBD2 (5 bases). Germline CDR1 KGHSH, CDR2 LQKENI. This CDR3 comprises 15 residues. Trimming shortened V by 2 bases and J by 8 bases, and 16 bases separated the two germline ends. The CDR3: CASSPASLAVHEQFF. The DNA read from the CDR3 is TGTGCCAGCTCACCAGCATCCCTAGCTGTGCATGAG. Drawing the rest from reference TRBV18 and TRBJ2-1, the complete variable domain is NAGVMQNPRHLVRRRGQEARLRCSPMKGHSHVYWYRQLPEEGLKFMVYLQKENIIDESGMPKERFSAEFPKEGPSILRIQQVVRGDSAAYFCASSPASLAVHEQFFGPGTRLTVL.

Concerning this clone: The read finishes 3 residues shy of the CDR3 end, and the germline J gene is used to complete it. The chain carries TRBV18 and TRBJ2-7, with 8 positions matching TRBD1. The junction had 9 bases not matched to a gene; V was cut back by 5 bases and J by 3 bases. There are 15 residues in the CDR3. Germline V CDR1 and CDR2: KGHSH, LQKENI. The covered CDR3 bases are TGTGCCAGCTCAGCAGGACAGGGCGCCTACTACGAG. It specifies CASSAGQGAYYE. The whole CDR3 is CASSAGQGAYYEQYF.

On this clone itself: Read coverage stops 3 residues before the CDR3 terminus; the germline J gene supplies the remainder. The chain links TRBV18 to TRBJ2-7; 8 bases fit TRBD2. Germline V CDR1 and CDR2: KGHSH, LQKENI. J lost 0 bases, V lost 3 bases, and 4 bases had no gene match. The CDR3 is 15 amino acids. CDR3 sequence reads: CASSPRGTSSYEQYF. CDR3 bases read: TGTGCCAGCTCACCCCGGGGGACTAGCTCCTACGAG.

As concerns this clone: From the germline J gene comes the end of the CDR3, since the read stops 3 residues before it. The chain joins TRBV7-2 to TRBJ2-1; D is possibly TRBD2 (6 bases). The CDR3 length is 15 residues. V gave up 1 base and J gave up 4 bases, with 11 bases separating them. Germline V gene lookup returns CDR1 SGHTA and CDR2 FQGNSA. The CDR3 loop reads CASSLGTSLYNEQFF. The CDR3 bases that were read are TGTGCCAGCAGCTTAGGAACTAGCTTATACAATGAG.

Notes on this clone: The read finishes 3 residues shy of the CDR3 end, and the germline J gene is used to complete it. The gene calls are TRBV10-1 and TRBJ2-5; the D is unclear. V shed 1 base and J shed 4 bases, with 16 bases lying between them. Germline CDR1 is WNHNN and CDR2 is SYGVQD (reference sequence). CDR3 length: 16 amino acids. CDR3 DNA (partial): TGCGCCAGCAGTGAGTACCCCGGGTTGGGTCGAGAGACC. It translates to CASSEYPGLGRET. The CDR3 in full is CASSEYPGLGRETQYF.

Note on this clone: The read falls 3 residues short of the CDR3 end, and the missing part is taken from the germline J gene. This chain connects TRBV7-6 to TRBJ2-7; 8 nucleotides line up with TRBD2. The CDR3 contains 15 residues. Germline V gene sequence: CDR1 SGHVS, CDR2 FNYEAQ. The V gene end was trimmed by 5 bases and the J gene end by 1 base; junction bases not matched to a gene: 7. CDR3 loop: CASSRSSGPSYEQYF. The part of the CDR3 DNA that was read is TGTGCCAGCAGCCGATCTAGCGGGCCTTCCTACGAG.

Notes on this clone: The sequenced fragment ends 3 residues before the CDR3 boundary, so the rest is inferred from the germline J gene. This chain links TRBV19 with TRBJ2-5; 11 bases are a match to TRBD1. J was trimmed by 2 bases and V by 8 bases; bases with no gene match: 10. The CDR3 runs to 16 residues. CDR1 and CDR2 from the germline V gene are LNHDA and SQIVND (reference sequence). CDR3 sequence: CASRRGQGGGQETQYF. CDR3 bases read: TGTGCCAGTCGAAGGGGACAGGGGGGCGGGCAAGAGACC.